This record looks at one T cell receptor (beta chain) sequence and its context. This record comes from a study of cytotoxic CD8 clonotypes in ibrutinib-treated CLL. The CDR3 totals 15 residues. Germline CDR1 GTSNPN, CDR2 SVGIG (reference sequence). The V gene end was trimmed by 0 bases and the J gene end by 7 bases; junction bases not matched to a gene: 7. Here immunoSEQ multiplex PCR was the method, and the copy in TCRdb shows in-frame clones only, minus some. The table lists roughly 250,000 clones, under 80% of them singletons. Sequences were derived from PBMCs, sampled after 24 months of ibrutinib treatment. The origin of this receptor is a human donor with chronic lymphocytic leukemia. The rearrangement joins TRBV30 to TRBJ2-4, with 9 bases fitting TRBD1. CDR3 DNA: TGTGCCTGGAGTGTAACAGGGGGCGCGGGGAACATTCAGTACTTC. Translated: CAWSVTGGAGNIQYF.